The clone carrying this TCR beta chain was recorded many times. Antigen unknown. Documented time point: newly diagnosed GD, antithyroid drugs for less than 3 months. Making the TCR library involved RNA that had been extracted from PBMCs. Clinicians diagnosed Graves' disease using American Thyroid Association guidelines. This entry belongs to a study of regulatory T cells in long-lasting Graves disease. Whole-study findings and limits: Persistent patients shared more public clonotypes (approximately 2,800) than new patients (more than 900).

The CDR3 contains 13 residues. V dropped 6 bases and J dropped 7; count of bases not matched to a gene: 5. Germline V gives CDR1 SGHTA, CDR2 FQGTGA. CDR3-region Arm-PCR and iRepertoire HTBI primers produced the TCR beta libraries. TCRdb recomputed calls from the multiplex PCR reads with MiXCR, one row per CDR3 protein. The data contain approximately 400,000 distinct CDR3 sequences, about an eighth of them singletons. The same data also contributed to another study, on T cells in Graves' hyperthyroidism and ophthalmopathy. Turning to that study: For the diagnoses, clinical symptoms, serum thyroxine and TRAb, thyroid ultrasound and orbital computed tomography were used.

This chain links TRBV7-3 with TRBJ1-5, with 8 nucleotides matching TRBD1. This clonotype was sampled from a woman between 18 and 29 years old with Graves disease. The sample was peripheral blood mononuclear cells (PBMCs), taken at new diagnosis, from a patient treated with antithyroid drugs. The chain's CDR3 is CASSLDREQPQHF. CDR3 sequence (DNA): TGTGCCAGCAGTTTGGACAGGGAACAGCCCCAGCATTTT.